This T cell receptor (beta chain) originates from a study of identical twins. Findings and caveats of the study: Where beta out-of-frame sequences were concerned, excess twin sharing was weaker. One should note that invariant MAIT and iNKT cells could partly confound zero-insertion analyses. Memory repertoires showed no such pattern, whereas abundant cord blood beta clonotypes carried fewer insertions. Out-of-frame alpha sequences common to twins exhibited a surplus of low generation probability.

The V gene lost 1 base and the J gene lost 8 bases, with 15 bases spanning the gap. CDR3 length equals 15 residues. CDR1 and CDR2 from the germline V gene are SGHVS and FQNEAQ. Turning to this clonotype: What it binds is unknown.

One entry per CDR3 protein results from TCRdb running MiXCR on the 5' RACE reads. Of around 550,000 distinct CDR3 sequences in the sample, roughly 15% are singletons; the top ten hold roughly 0.46%. The data were also submitted as part of a second study, on yellow fever vaccine responses in identical twins.

The sample taken for sequencing was CD4+ T cells sorted from blood. The receptor was derived from a woman between 18 and 30 years old in good health. This rearrangement joins TRBV7-8 to TRBJ2-1; possibly TRBD2 for D (6 bases). This CDR3 reads CASSLELAKVDEQFF. DNA of the CDR3: TGTGCCAGCAGCTTAGAACTAGCTAAGGTTGATGAGCAGTTCTTC.